Below, 24 T cell receptor beta chains from the same sample are listed, as sequenced in a study of blood T cell repertoires in COVID-19. Profiled with immunoSEQ multiplex PCR; TCRdb holds only in-frame clones, not every one. The table lists over 150,000 clones, about three quarters of them singletons, with roughly 1.5% in the top ten. The sequencing sample was made of peripheral blood. These receptors came from a man aged 80 or over with acute or convalescent COVID-19.

V gene TRBV29-1 combines with J gene TRBJ1-1, with TRBD1 as a possible D gene (5 bases). There are 14 residues in the CDR3. CDR1 is SQVTM and CDR2 is ANQGSEA in the germline V gene. With 7 bases removed from V and 0 bases from J, the gap between germline ends came to 15 bases. Here the CDR3 DNA reads TGCAGCGCCCGACGGGGACTCATGAACACTGAAGCTTTCTTT. The encoded protein is CSARRGLMNTEAFF.

V usage is TRBV5-6 and J usage is TRBJ2-7; D not certain. This CDR3 comprises 13 residues. CDR1 is SGHDT and CDR2 is YYEEEE in the germline V gene. V lost 4 bases and J lost 7, with 15 bases in between. The chain's CDR3 is CASSLFFAGEQYF. The CDR3 DNA is TGTGCCAGCAGCCTATTTTTCGCCGGGGAGCAGTACTTC.

This clone occurred once. CDR3 DNA sequence: TGTGCCAGCAGCTTAGTTGTACTAGCGGGGCCCCCCGGGGAGCTGTTTTTT. Its translation is CASSLVVLAGPPGELFF. The chain joins TRBV7-6 to TRBJ2-2, with 10 bases identical to TRBD2. The germline V gene has CDR1 SGHVS and CDR2 FNYEAQ. V was pared by 1 base and J by 6 bases, with 8 bases of the junction left unmatched. The CDR3 spans 17 residues.

This clone was detected once. The rearrangement joins TRBV18 to TRBJ1-2, with 8 bases fitting TRBD1. This CDR3 comprises 16 residues. With V trimmed by 6 bases and J by 3 bases, 12 bases remained unmatched. Per the germline V gene, CDR1 is KGHSH and CDR2 is LQKENI. The CDR3 coding sequence is TGTGCCAGCTCCTCTCAAGGACAGGGTACGGACTATGGCTACACCTTC. Encoded protein: CASSSQGQGTDYGYTF. Full variable domain (rest looked up from reference TRBV18 and TRBJ1-2): NAGVMQNPRHLVRRRGQEARLRCSPMKGHSHVYWYRQLPEEGLKFMVYLQKENIIDESGMPKERFSAEFPKEGPSILRIQQVVRGDSAAYFCASSSQGQGTDYGYTFGSGTRLTVV.

The V and J genes are TRBV7-9 and TRBJ2-7; 7 bases are shared with TRBD1. The V gene end was trimmed by 4 bases and the J gene end by 1 base; junction bases not matched to a gene: 13. Germline V gives CDR1 SEHNR, CDR2 FQNEAQ (reference sequence). The CDR3 has 17 residues. CDR3 protein: CASSSGTTGVGSYEQYF. The CDR3 DNA reads TGTGCCAGCAGCTCTGGAACTACAGGGGTCGGGTCCTACGAGCAGTACTTC.

This chain uses TRBV7-8 with TRBJ1-6; no definite D call. This CDR3 spans 13 amino acids. The germline V and J ends were trimmed by 1 base and 7 bases, with 5 bases remaining between them. Germline CDR1 and CDR2: SGHVS and FQNEAQ. The CDR3 sequence is CASSLDGNSPLHF. Here the CDR3 DNA reads TGTGCCAGCAGCTTAGACGGGAATTCACCCCTCCACTTT.

The chain combines TRBV20-1 with TRBJ1-2, with unresolved D. Trimming took off 7 bases at V and 4 bases at J, with 10 bases between the two ends. Germline V gives CDR1 DFQATT, CDR2 SNEGSKA (reference sequence). The CDR3 runs to 11 residues. The CDR3 sequence is CSVLEFYGYTF. CDR3 sequence (DNA): TGCAGTGTCCTAGAATTCTATGGCTACACCTTC.

The chain links TRBV6-5 to TRBJ2-2, with 10 bases lining up with TRBD1. The CDR3 loop spans 15 amino acids. The V segment lost 6 bases and the J segment 7 bases; nucleotides outside the gene matches: 8. Germline CDR1 is MNHEY and CDR2 is SVGAGI. The CDR3 DNA reads TGTGCCAGCAGGGACAGGGGGAAACTAAGCGGGGAGCTGTTTTTT. Translating it yields CASRDRGKLSGELFF.

This rearrangement joins TRBV18 to TRBJ2-5; D not certain. V shed 0 bases and J shed 2 bases, with 7 bases lying between them. From germline, CDR1 is KGHSH and CDR2 LQKENI. The CDR3 length is 14 residues. CDR3 nucleotides: TGTGCCAGCTCACCACCGGTGCAGCAAGAGACCCAGTACTTC. Translated, it gives CASSPPVQQETQYF.

The chain carries TRBV5-4 and TRBJ2-5; 9 positions agree with TRBD2. Germline V gene sequence: CDR1 SGHNT, CDR2 YYREEE (reference sequence). The length of the CDR3 is 16 residues. V lost 0 bases to trimming and J lost 4 bases; unmatched junction nucleotides: 7. CDR3 DNA sequence: TGTGCCAGCAGCTTGGGGCTAGCGGGGCCGACAGAGACCCAGTACTTC. It encodes CASSLGLAGPTETQYF.

The chain has TRBV5-1 and TRBJ1-1; D unresolved. V dropped 0 bases and J dropped 3 bases, with 12 bases sitting between them. The CDR3 consists of 15 residues. Germline CDR1 and CDR2: SGHRS and YFSETQ. The CDR3 region is CASSLAPGMDTEAFF. CDR3 nucleotide sequence: TGCGCCAGCAGCTTGGCCCCCGGGATGGACACTGAAGCTTTCTTT. Variable domain in full (rest from reference TRBV5-1 and TRBJ1-1): KAGVTQTPRYLIKTRGQQVTLSCSPISGHRSVSWYQQTPGQGLQFLFEYFSETQRNKGNFPGRFSGRQFSNSRSEMNVSTLELGDSALYLCASSLAPGMDTEAFFGQGTRLTVV.

This sequence joins TRBV7-2 and TRBJ2-5, with 8 bases that match TRBD1. This CDR3 spans 14 amino acids. After removal of 5 bases from V and 2 bases from J, the junction contained 4 bases not matched to a gene. Germline assignment: CDR1 SGHTA and CDR2 FQGNSA. The CDR3 DNA reads TGTGCCAGCAGCCCTCGACAGGGGCAAGAGACCCAGTACTTC. Its translation: CASSPRQGQETQYF.

This sequence joins TRBV7-8 and TRBJ2-7, with 7 bases matching TRBD1. The CDR3 is made up of 14 amino acids. V shed 3 bases and J 2 bases; nucleotides not matched to a gene: 4. Germline values: CDR1 SGHVS, CDR2 FQNEAQ. Here the CDR3 DNA reads TGTGCCAGCAGCTTGGGGGACAGTACCTACGAGCAGTACTTC. Translating gives CASSLGDSTYEQYF.

This chain joins TRBV10-3 and TRBJ2-2, with unresolved D. This CDR3 is built from 14 residues. Deletions cut 0 bases from V and 5 bases from J, with 7 bases between. The germline gives CDR1 ENHRY, CDR2 SYGVKD. The CDR3 reads CAISESPQTGELFF. CDR3 in DNA: TGTGCCATCAGTGAGTCCCCCCAGACCGGGGAGCTGTTTTTT.

The V gene is TRBV19, the J gene TRBJ1-1; D is unresolved. The V end was cut by 7 bases, the J end by 0 bases, with 12 bases between. CDR1 is LNHDA, CDR2 SQIVND, per germline (reference sequence). The CDR3 sequence is 14 residues long. CDR3 region: CASNLRGMNTEAFF. In DNA, the CDR3 is TGTGCCAGTAATCTCAGAGGCATGAACACTGAAGCTTTCTTT.

The CDR3 sequence is CASRSTGRAYEQYF. The CDR3 region has the DNA TGTGCCAGCAGATCCACAGGTCGGGCCTACGAGCAGTACTTC. This rearrangement joins TRBV7-9 to TRBJ2-7; D is possibly TRBD1 (5 bases). Trimming stripped 6 bases from V and 2 bases from J, with 14 bases between. This CDR3 has 14 amino acids. Germline V gene lookup returns CDR1 SEHNR and CDR2 FQNEAQ (reference sequence).

This clone showed up just once. The V gene is TRBV7-9, the J gene TRBJ1-2; 7 nucleotides agree with TRBD1. The CDR3 runs to 12 residues. With V trimmed by 4 bases and J by 6 bases, 2 bases remained unmatched. From germline, CDR1 is SEHNR and CDR2 FQNEAQ (reference sequence). For the CDR3, the DNA is TGTGCCAGCAGCTCCGGGACAGATGGCTACACCTTC. Amino acids: CASSSGTDGYTF.

The chain links TRBV5-6 to TRBJ1-2, with D possibly matching TRBD1 (5 bases). Germline loops: CDR1 SGHDT, CDR2 YYEEEE. V shed 4 bases and J shed 4 bases, with 14 bases lying between them. The CDR3 runs to 14 residues. The CDR3 DNA reads TGTGCCAGCAGCCTGACCGGGGGTGGCTATGGCTACACCTTC. This translates into CASSLTGGGYGYTF.

A remark on this clone: The junction does not match germline at one end; this may be a read error. CDR3 amino acids: CASSQTRGPGYSYTF. In DNA, the CDR3 is TGTGCCAGCAGCCAGACGAGGGGGCCAGGCTATAGCTACACCTTC. The chain couples TRBV28 to TRBJ1-2; 7 positions match TRBD1. The CDR3 extends over 15 amino acids. The germline V gene has CDR1 MDHEN and CDR2 SYDVKM.

The rearrangement links TRBV10-3 to TRBJ1-4; weak D call: TRBD1 (5 bases). The germline V and J ends were trimmed by 6 bases and 5 bases, with 13 bases remaining between them. This CDR3 comprises 14 residues. The germline CDR1 and CDR2 sequences are ENHRY and SYGVKD. The chain's CDR3 is CAISPPGPNEKLFF. The CDR3 DNA reads TGTGCCATCAGCCCTCCAGGGCCCAATGAAAAACTGTTTTTT.

This clone is a singleton in its sample. This sequence joins TRBV2 and TRBJ1-6; unclear D gene. The ends were cut back, 4 bases at V and 6 bases at J, with 10 bases in the middle. Germline-derived CDR1 and CDR2 are SNHLY and FYNNEI. The CDR3 loop spans 14 amino acids. CDR3 sequence: CASSGLQSNSPLHF. CDR3 nucleotides: TGTGCCAGCAGTGGGCTGCAGTCTAATTCACCCCTCCACTTT.

V usage is TRBV9 and J usage is TRBJ2-5, with 14 bases fitting TRBD2. Looked up from germline, CDR1 is SGDLS and CDR2 is YYNGEE. The CDR3 covers 17 residues. The V and J ends lost 3 bases and 4 bases, in that order; junction bases with no gene match: 8. In DNA, the CDR3 is TGTGCCAGCAGCGCACGAGCGGGGACTAGCGGGGGAGAGACCCAGTACTTC. It is translated as CASSARAGTSGGETQYF.

The chain recombines TRBV7-2 with TRBJ2-5, with TRBD2 as a possible D gene (7 bases). Germline V gene lookup returns CDR1 SGHTA and CDR2 FQGNSA. The CDR3 totals 16 residues. V lost 2 bases to trimming and J lost 6 bases, with 19 bases between them. CDR3 loop: CASSLMSGGAYKTQYF. The CDR3 bases are TGTGCCAGCAGCTTAATGAGTGGGGGGGCCTATAAGACCCAGTACTTC.

This chain joins TRBV5-1 and TRBJ2-1; 8 nucleotides match TRBD2. Germline V gene sequence: CDR1 SGHRS, CDR2 YFSETQ. V lost 0 bases and J lost 0; bases outside the gene matches: 2. This CDR3 is 16 amino acids long. CDR3 region: CASSLGLAGSYNEQFF. The CDR3, as DNA: TGCGCCAGCAGCTTGGGCCTAGCGGGCTCCTACAATGAGCAGTTCTTC.